These 26 T cell receptor beta chains were sequenced from one sample in a study of early T cells in non-severe SARS-CoV-2 infection. TCRdb analysed the 5' RACE reads with MiXCR anew, one entry per CDR3 protein. The table shows approximately 120,000 distinct CDR3 sequences, with around 14% occurring only once. Sample: whole blood. These TCRs come from an adult who was a healthcare worker with PCR-confirmed SARS-CoV-2 infection or an uninfected control (not recorded which).

This clonotype has only a few counts. CDR3 in amino acids: CASSLPPNDRPQHF. The CDR3 region has the DNA TGTGCCAGCAGCTTACCCCCGAATGATAGGCCCCAGCATTTT. The chain uses TRBV7-8 and TRBJ1-5; no clear D. V dropped 2 bases and J dropped 9 bases, with 14 bases sitting between them. This CDR3 is built from 14 residues. Per germline, CDR1 SGHVS and CDR2 FQNEAQ.

V and J are TRBV5-1 and TRBJ2-3, with D tentatively TRBD1 (5 bases). CDR3 length: 14 residues. The ends were cut back, 3 bases at V and 2 bases at J, with 10 bases in the middle. Per the germline V gene, CDR1 is SGHRS and CDR2 is YFSETQ. CDR3 protein: CASSSGMITDTQYF. Written as DNA, the CDR3 is TGCGCCAGCAGCTCAGGGATGATCACAGATACGCAGTATTTT.

The table lists this clonotype with a few counts. The chain couples TRBV5-4 to TRBJ2-5; 11 bases map to TRBD2. V lost 3 bases to trimming and J lost 3 bases; unmatched junction nucleotides: 4. The CDR3 runs to 15 residues. Germline CDR1 SGHNT, CDR2 YYREEE (reference sequence). CDR3 sequence (DNA): TGTGCCAGCAGCTATAGCGGGGGGGCCAAAGAGACCCAGTACTTC. Protein sequence: CASSYSGGAKETQYF.

This clonotype was counted many times. This sequence joins TRBV5-4 and TRBJ2-1, with 9 bases aligning to TRBD1. CDR1 and CDR2 from the germline V gene are SGHNT and YYREEE (reference sequence). The CDR3 is 15 amino acids. Losses at the gene ends were 4 bases for V and 5 bases for J; bases not matched to a gene: 7. The DNA for the CDR3 is TGTGCCAGCAGCCACGGACAGGGGCGAAACAATGAGCAGTTCTTC. Translated: CASSHGQGRNNEQFF.

This clonotype was seen a few times. The chain combines TRBV5-1 with TRBJ1-1; 8 bases map to TRBD1. Losses at the gene ends were 1 base for V and 3 bases for J; bases not matched to a gene: 8. Germline CDR1 is SGHRS and CDR2 is YFSETQ. CDR3 length equals 16 residues. The CDR3 DNA reads as TGCGCCAGCAGCTTGCAGGGGGCCCTTGGGGACACTGAAGCTTTCTTT. This gives the protein CASSLQGALGDTEAFF. The whole variable domain, filled in from reference TRBV5-1 and TRBJ1-1, reads KAGVTQTPRYLIKTRGQQVTLSCSPISGHRSVSWYQQTPGQGLQFLFEYFSETQRNKGNFPGRFSGRQFSNSRSEMNVSTLELGDSALYLCASSLQGALGDTEAFFGQGTRLTVV.

This clonotype has just a few counts. The CDR3 sequence: CSASDGQRFSTDTQYF. The CDR3 bases are TGCAGTGCTAGTGACGGCCAGAGGTTTAGCACAGATACGCAGTATTTT. This chain connects TRBV20-1 to TRBJ2-3; unclear D gene. The germline V gene encodes CDR1 DFQATT and CDR2 SNEGSKA (reference sequence). Trimming left V 3 bases short and J 0 bases short, with 16 bases between. The CDR3 consists of 16 residues.

The V gene is TRBV29-1, the J gene TRBJ2-3; D ambiguous. The CDR3 has 11 amino acids. V was cut by 4 bases and J by 3 bases, with 5 bases left in between. Per the germline V gene, CDR1 is SQVTM and CDR2 is ANQGSEA. The CDR3 here is CSVVKTDTQYF. The CDR3 coding sequence is TGCAGCGTTGTCAAGACAGATACGCAGTATTTT.

The rearrangement joins TRBV12-3 or TRBV12-4 to TRBJ1-5; no clear D. This CDR3 has 12 amino acids. Deletions cut 2 bases from V and 9 bases from J, with 8 bases between. The CDR3 coding sequence is TGTGCCAGCAGTTTAAGGCCGTGGCCCCAGCATTTT. This encodes CASSLRPWPQHF.

A note on this clonotype: A much bigger clone sits one base away, suggesting this may be a read error. V usage is TRBV12-3 or TRBV12-4 and J usage is TRBJ2-7; the D is unclear. The CDR3 is made up of 12 amino acids. The CDR3 bases are TGTGCCAGCAGTTTAGGGACCGAGACCTTCTTCTTC. Its protein is CASSLGTETFFF.

This clonotype has at least ten counts. CDR3: CASSIREGNTEAFF. The CDR3 region has the DNA TGTGCCAGTAGTATAAGGGAGGGGAACACTGAAGCTTTCTTT. The V and J genes are TRBV19 and TRBJ1-1; no firm D call. Germline loops: CDR1 LNHDA, CDR2 SQIVND (reference sequence). The CDR3 sequence is 14 residues long. Trimming removed 2 bases at V and 1 base at J, with 8 bases between.

The CDR3 DNA reads as TGTGCCAGCAGCTTGGAAGGGGGGCAGTACAATGAGCAGTTCTTC. This encodes CASSLEGGQYNEQFF. The chain employs TRBV5-4 and TRBJ2-1; the D gene could be TRBD1 or TRBD2 (6 bases each). The V and J ends lost 0 bases and 4 bases respectively, with 11 bases between them. CDR1 is SGHNT and CDR2 is YYREEE in the germline V gene (reference sequence). The CDR3 covers 15 residues.

This clonotype occurred a few times. The genes are TRBV7-2 and TRBJ2-3, with 7 bases fitting TRBD2. The germline V gene encodes CDR1 SGHTA and CDR2 FQGNSA. V dropped 8 bases and J dropped 4; count of bases not matched to a gene: 9. The length of the CDR3 is 14 residues. CDR3 residues: CASGSGVGADTQYF. DNA of the CDR3: TGTGCCAGCGGGAGCGGGGTAGGCGCAGATACGCAGTATTTT.

This clonotype was detected ten times or more. The rearrangement uses TRBV12-3 or TRBV12-4 and TRBJ1-5; D remains ambiguous. The ends were cut back, 3 bases at V and 7 bases at J, with 10 bases in the middle. The CDR3 consists of 13 residues. In nucleotides, the CDR3 is TGTGCCAGCAGTTTCACAGAAGCGCAGCCCCAGCATTTT. It encodes CASSFTEAQPQHF.

The chain has TRBV3-1 and TRBJ2-1; D might be TRBD1 (6 bases). The CDR3 runs to 14 residues. CDR1 and CDR2 (germline): LGHDT, YNNKEL (reference sequence). The V and J ends lost 5 bases and 7 bases respectively, with 15 bases between them. CDR3 amino acids: CASSVPGVWNEQFF. The CDR3 region has the DNA TGTGCCAGCAGCGTGCCAGGGGTTTGGAATGAGCAGTTCTTC.

V is TRBV20-1 and J is TRBJ1-2; D is ambiguous. Germline CDR1 and CDR2: DFQATT and SNEGSKA (reference sequence). The CDR3 has 11 residues. Between the trimmed V and J ends, which lost 5 bases and 8 bases, there was a span of 12 bases. For the CDR3, the DNA is TGCAGTGCTGGAACCTCCGTGGGCTACACCTTC. Translating gives CSAGTSVGYTF.

This clonotype was found a few times. Here the CDR3 reads CAISRDRPNEQFF. The CDR3 coding sequence is TGTGCCATCAGTAGGGACAGGCCAAATGAGCAGTTCTTC. This chain joins TRBV10-3 and TRBJ2-1; 8 nucleotides match TRBD1. Germline lookup yields CDR1 ENHRY and CDR2 SYGVKD. The CDR3 has 13 residues. The V and J ends lost 5 bases and 7 bases, in that order; junction bases with no gene match: 4.

DNA for the CDR3: TGTGCCAGCTCACCAGAGGGGGGAGAGACCCAGTACTTC. Protein sequence: CASSPEGGETQYF. The rearrangement joins TRBV18 to TRBJ2-5; D possibly uses TRBD1 or TRBD2 (6 bases each). V was pared by 2 bases and J by 4 bases, with 8 bases between. The germline V gene has CDR1 KGHSH and CDR2 LQKENI. The CDR3 is 13 residues long.

A remark on this clonotype: At one boundary the junction diverges from the germline segment, which might be a read error. This chain joins TRBV4-1 and TRBJ2-1; 11 nucleotides align to TRBD2. The CDR3 has 19 amino acids. Germline CDR1 MGHRA, CDR2 YSYEKL. In DNA form, the CDR3 reads TGCACCAGCAGCCAAGAGTGGCTAGCGGGGGGTTTCTCCTACAATGAGCAGTTCTTC. Its protein is CTSSQEWLAGGFSYNEQFF.

This clonotype was detected a few times. This chain joins TRBV6-1 and TRBJ2-7; D may be TRBD2 (5 bases). The CDR3 totals 16 residues. CDR1 is MNHNS, CDR2 SASEGT, per germline. V dropped 0 bases and J dropped 3 bases, with 15 bases sitting between them. The CDR3 region is CASSEAPGRSLYEQYF. The CDR3 DNA reads as TGTGCCAGCAGTGAAGCGCCGGGAAGGTCCCTCTACGAGCAGTACTTC.

The chain has TRBV12-3 or TRBV12-4 and TRBJ2-2; no firm D call. The CDR3 loop spans 14 amino acids. Trimming shortened V by 5 bases and J by 3 bases, and 10 bases separated the two germline ends. CDR3 region: CASSNHPDTGELFF. CDR3 DNA sequence: TGTGCCAGCAGTAACCACCCTGACACCGGGGAGCTGTTTTTT.

This clonotype has a handful of counts. The V and J genes are TRBV29-1 and TRBJ1-1; 7 bases agree with TRBD1. Germline assignment: CDR1 SQVTM and CDR2 ANQGSEA. This CDR3 has 13 amino acids. Trimming cost V 6 bases and J 4 bases; bases outside gene matches: 8. CDR3 sequence (DNA): TGCAGCGTAGGACAGGTCGGTTCCACTGAAGCTTTCTTT. Amino acids: CSVGQVGSTEAFF.

A few counts support this clonotype. The chain has TRBV4-1 and TRBJ1-1, with 9 positions matching TRBD1. There are 16 residues in the CDR3. With 3 bases clipped from V and 0 bases from J, the junction kept 5 bases outside the gene matches. Per the germline V gene, CDR1 is MGHRA and CDR2 is YSYEKL. The CDR3 region is CASSHPGQGMNTEAFF. CDR3 coding DNA: TGCGCCAGCAGCCATCCGGGACAGGGCATGAACACTGAAGCTTTCTTT.

This clonotype was recorded many times. The chain combines TRBV4-1 with TRBJ1-1, with D unresolved. The V and J ends lost 0 bases and 8 bases respectively, with 13 bases between them. CDR1 is MGHRA and CDR2 is YSYEKL in the germline V gene. This CDR3 spans 14 amino acids. CDR3 amino acids: CASSQDLAVKEAFF. DNA of the CDR3: TGCGCCAGCAGCCAAGATCTGGCAGTAAAGGAAGCTTTCTTT.

This clonotype was detected a few times. This chain links TRBV5-4 with TRBJ2-2, with a possible D match to TRBD2 (7 bases). Germline-derived CDR1 and CDR2 are SGHNT and YYREEE (reference sequence). V lost 0 bases and J lost 1, with 10 bases in between. The CDR3 extends over 16 amino acids. The CDR3 bases are TGTGCCAGCAGCTTGGTCGGGGGGCGGAACACCGGGGAGCTGTTTTTT. Translation gives CASSLVGGRNTGELFF. The variable domain in full, completed from reference TRBV5-4 and TRBJ2-2, reads ETGVTQSPTHLIKTRGQQVTLRCSSQSGHNTVSWYQQALGQGPQFIFQYYREEENGRGNFPPRFSGLQFPNYSSELNVNALELDDSALYLCASSLVGGRNTGELFFGEGSRLTVL.

The V gene is TRBV10-3, the J gene TRBJ2-1; TRBD1 is a possible D gene (6 bases). Germline values: CDR1 ENHRY, CDR2 SYGVKD. The CDR3 sequence is 15 residues long. V dropped 6 bases and J dropped 0 bases, with 12 bases sitting between them. The CDR3 DNA is TGTGCCATCAGGGACCGGGACAACTCCTACAATGAGCAGTTCTTC. This encodes CAIRDRDNSYNEQFF.

This clonotype was seen a few times. The chain carries TRBV29-1 and TRBJ1-2; D is unresolved. V lost 6 bases and J 2 bases, leaving 10 bases between the germline ends. CDR1 is SQVTM and CDR2 is ANQGSEA in the germline V gene. The CDR3 totals 12 residues. The CDR3 region is CSVTDQNYGYTF. The CDR3 nucleotides read TGCAGCGTGACGGACCAGAACTATGGCTACACCTTC.